The 24 T cell receptor beta chains below were found in one sample sequenced in a study of T cell responses to AZD1222 COVID-19 vaccine (TCRdb year 2021). The sample's time point label, decoded: baseline before first vaccination. The library was built by means of the immunoSEQ multiplex PCR assay. TCRdb's version of the immuneACCESS table is confined to in-frame rearrangements and falls short of the full clone set. An unresolved V gene accounts for under half of the shortfall where checked; the remainder is of unknown origin. The sample profile shows about 73,000 clones; 88% of them were found once. The top ten clonotypes cover about 20% of the sample. The material sequenced was peripheral blood, taken on day 0 of AZD1222 vaccination. These receptor sequences come from an adult in good health.

This chain joins TRBV21-1 and TRBJ2-3; TRBD2 was called by the table and not checked on the DNA. TRBV21-1 is a pseudogene segment. This CDR3 comprises 16 residues. This chain's CDR3 is CASRSGSSGGTDTQYF. The CDR3 coding sequence is TGTGCCAGCAGGAGCGGGAGTTCTGGCGGCACAGATACGCAGTATTTT.

Here the CDR3 DNA reads TGCGCCAGCAGCTTGATTCCGGGGGTGAACACCGGGGAGCTGTTTTTT. Protein product: CASSLIPGVNTGELFF. The chain employs TRBV5-1 and TRBJ2-2; D is perhaps TRBD2 (6 bases). The CDR3 length is 16 residues. The ends were cut back, 1 base at V and 1 base at J, with 11 bases in the middle. Germline assignment: CDR1 SGHRS and CDR2 YFSETQ.

The rearrangement links TRBV5-1 to TRBJ2-1, with D possibly matching TRBD1 (6 bases). V shed 3 bases and J shed 4 bases, with 14 bases lying between them. The CDR3 sequence is 15 residues long. Germline-derived CDR1 and CDR2 are SGHRS and YFSETQ. The CDR3 here is CASSSVGGPYNEQFF. CDR3 in DNA: TGCGCCAGCAGCTCGGTAGGGGGACCTTACAATGAGCAGTTCTTC.

The chain uses TRBV6-5 and TRBJ2-7; 7 positions agree with TRBD1. Germline CDR1 and CDR2: MNHEY and SVGAGI. The CDR3 has 14 amino acids. J lost 3 bases, V lost 6 bases, and 8 bases had no gene match. Here the CDR3 reads CASRAPGQNYEQYF. Here the CDR3 DNA reads TGTGCCAGCAGAGCGCCGGGACAGAACTACGAGCAGTACTTC.

The CDR3 DNA reads TGTGCCAGTAGTCGTGGGCTAAACACAGATACGCAGTATTTT. Amino acid sequence: CASSRGLNTDTQYF. V gene TRBV19 combines with J gene TRBJ2-3; D uncertain. Germline CDR1 is LNHDA and CDR2 is SQIVND (reference sequence). The CDR3 loop spans 14 amino acids. The germline V and J ends were trimmed by 5 bases and 2 bases, with 11 bases remaining between them.

V and J are TRBV10-3 and TRBJ2-7; 13 bases align to TRBD2. This CDR3 has 15 residues. Germline assignment: CDR1 ENHRY and CDR2 SYGVKD. V lost 8 bases and J lost 0; bases outside the gene matches: 4. In DNA, the CDR3 is TGTGCCATCGGGACTAGCGGGACCCGCTCCTACGAGCAGTACTTC. Its translation is CAIGTSGTRSYEQYF.

As regards this clone: At one end, the junction sequence differs from germline, possibly due to a read error. This sequence joins TRBV11-3 and TRBJ1-1; no clear D. The CDR3 is 15 amino acids. Germline V lookup: CDR1 SGHNT, CDR2 YENEEA. The DNA for the CDR3 is TGTGCCAGCAGCCTAGAAACGGGCCCGAACACTGAAGCTTTCTTT. Its protein is CASSLETGPNTEAFF.

This sequence joins TRBV28 and TRBJ2-1; D remains ambiguous. This CDR3 region has 12 residues. The germline V gene has CDR1 MDHEN and CDR2 SYDVKM. Trimming stripped 5 bases from V and 4 bases from J, with 6 bases between. CDR3 bases: TGTGCCAGCAGTCTCAGTTACAATGAGCAGTTCTTC. This sequence encodes CASSLSYNEQFF.

This chain connects TRBV11-2 to TRBJ2-7, with 8 bases aligning to TRBD1. Germline CDR1 is SGHAT and CDR2 is FQNNGV. CDR3 size: 15 residues. J lost 3 bases, V lost 6 bases, and 10 bases had no gene match. The CDR3 here is CASSPGQGWDYEQYF. The CDR3 DNA sequence: TGTGCCAGCAGTCCCGGACAGGGTTGGGACTACGAGCAGTACTTC.

CDR3 coding DNA: TGTGCCAGCAGCCAAGGGAGAGGCGAAGCTTTCTTT. This gives the protein CASSQGRGEAFF. The V and J genes are TRBV3-1 (or the pseudogene TRBV3-2) and TRBJ1-1, with D hard to call. The V end lost 1 base, the J end lost 8 bases, and 8 bases lay between the germline ends. Looked up from germline, CDR1 is LGHDT and CDR2 is YNNKEL (reference sequence). This CDR3 region has 12 residues.

The chain uses TRBV7-6 and TRBJ1-6; a weak D match, TRBD1 (5 bases). Per germline, CDR1 SGHVS and CDR2 FNYEAQ. V was clipped by 5 bases and J by 5 bases, with 10 bases between them. The CDR3 is 14 amino acids. CDR3 in DNA: TGTGCCAGCAGCCTGAGGGGAAATAATTCACCCCTCCACTTT. This gives the protein CASSLRGNNSPLHF.

In nucleotides, the CDR3 is TGTGCCAGCAGCTTACAATTGGCCCCCCAACAGGTCGAGCAGTACTTC. Translating it yields CASSLQLAPQQVEQYF. This chain links TRBV11-2 with TRBJ2-7; possible D gene TRBD1, 5 bases. The germline gives CDR1 SGHAT, CDR2 FQNNGV. The germline V and J ends were trimmed by 2 bases and 6 bases, with 20 bases remaining between them. The CDR3 runs to 16 residues.

This chain uses TRBV7-6 with TRBJ2-5; the D is unclear. The germline CDR1 and CDR2 sequences are SGHVS and FNYEAQ. The length of the CDR3 is 15 residues. Between the trimmed V and J ends, which lost 1 base and 2 bases, there was a span of 11 bases. In DNA, the CDR3 is TGTGCCAGCAGCTTAGGCCCCGCTCTGCAAGAGACCCAGTACTTC. As protein: CASSLGPALQETQYF.

The chain joins TRBV15 to TRBJ2-7; D remains ambiguous. Germline V lookup: CDR1 LNHNV, CDR2 YYDKDF (reference sequence). Between the trimmed V and J ends, which lost 0 bases and 0 bases, there was a span of 9 bases. CDR3 size: 15 residues. CDR3 loop: CATSRELLSSYEQYF. CDR3 bases: TGTGCCACCAGCAGAGAATTGCTTAGCTCCTACGAGCAGTACTTC.

The rearrangement joins TRBV6-5 to TRBJ1-6, with a weak D call TRBD1 (5 bases). Germline loops: CDR1 MNHEY, CDR2 SVGAGI. The CDR3 is 11 residues long. CDR3 region: CATGVNSPLHF. CDR3 DNA: TGTGCTACAGGTGTCAATTCACCCCTCCACTTT.

The rearrangement links TRBV2 to TRBJ1-2, with D perhaps matching TRBD1 (5 bases). CDR1 and CDR2 (germline): SNHLY, FYNNEI. Trimming shortened V by 10 bases and J by 4 bases, and 13 bases separated the two germline ends. This CDR3 is built from 12 residues. The CDR3 coding sequence is TGTGCCATCCTCCGGGACTTCTATGGCTACACCTTC. This codes for CAILRDFYGYTF.

The chain joins TRBV29-1 to TRBJ1-5, with D maybe TRBD1 (5 bases). Germline CDR1 is SQVTM and CDR2 is ANQGSEA. The CDR3 totals 13 residues. V dropped 6 bases and J dropped 4 bases, with 13 bases sitting between them. CDR3 sequence reads: CSVADRANQPQHF. The CDR3 DNA reads TGCAGCGTGGCAGACAGAGCAAATCAGCCCCAGCATTTT.

This clone was detected only once. The chain couples TRBV5-1 to TRBJ2-7, with D unresolved. Germline assignment: CDR1 SGHRS and CDR2 YFSETQ. This CDR3 has 13 residues. Trimming stripped 0 bases from V and 3 bases from J, with 7 bases between. The CDR3 nucleotides read TGCGCCAGCAGCTTGGTGACGGACTACGAGCAGTACTTC. Translating it yields CASSLVTDYEQYF.

The chain combines TRBV28 with TRBJ1-6; TRBD1 is a possible D gene (6 bases). CDR1 and CDR2 (germline): MDHEN, SYDVKM. This CDR3 comprises 13 residues. V was pared by 11 bases and J by 10 bases, with 18 bases between. The CDR3 spells CAHGGLGWSPLHF. In DNA, the CDR3 is TGTGCCCATGGGGGGCTGGGTTGGTCACCCCTCCACTTT.

This chain uses TRBV3-1 (or the pseudogene TRBV3-2) with TRBJ1-2; possibly TRBD1 for D (5 bases). Trimming pared 0 bases from V and 2 bases from J, leaving 19 bases between. Germline V lookup: CDR1 LGHDT, CDR2 YNNKEL (reference sequence). The CDR3 runs 18 residues. CDR3 DNA sequence: TGTGCCAGCAGCCAAGATTCTGGTTGGGGCAGAGAGAACTATGGCTACACCTTC. Translated: CASSQDSGWGRENYGYTF.

The genes are TRBV4-3 and TRBJ2-5, with D unclear. CDR1 is LGHNA and CDR2 is YSLEER in the germline V gene. The CDR3 contains 13 residues. V was trimmed by 1 base and J by 2 bases, leaving 5 bases between them. CDR3 nucleotides: TGCGCCAGCAGCCAAGGACGACAAGAGACCCAGTACTTC. Encoded protein: CASSQGRQETQYF.

The chain combines TRBV10-3 with TRBJ2-7; 7 bases agree with TRBD2. Germline CDR1 is ENHRY and CDR2 is SYGVKD. V shed 5 bases, J shed 6 bases, and the junction held 7 bases outside the gene matches. The CDR3 sequence is 13 residues long. This CDR3 reads CAISSRESGEQYF. The CDR3 DNA follows: TGTGCCATCAGTTCGCGGGAGAGCGGCGAGCAGTACTTC.

The J gene is TRBJ2-5, the V gene TRBV19; D call uncertain. Germline V gene sequence: CDR1 LNHDA, CDR2 SQIVND (reference sequence). V was pared by 7 bases and J by 2 bases, with 11 bases between. The CDR3 spans 13 residues. The DNA of the CDR3 is TGTGCCAGTACCAGCCCAGGACAAGAGACCCAGTACTTC. Its translation: CASTSPGQETQYF.

The CDR3 nucleotides read TGTGCCAGTAGTTGGGGGAGGACACAAAGCAATCAGCCCCAGCATTTT. It translates to CASSWGRTQSNQPQHF. The V and J genes are TRBV19 and TRBJ1-5; possibly TRBD1 for D (5 bases). The CDR3 has 16 amino acids. V was clipped by 5 bases and J by 1 base, with 15 bases between them. Germline CDR1 LNHDA, CDR2 SQIVND (reference sequence). The full variable domain, its missing parts supplied by reference TRBV19 and TRBJ1-5, is DGGITQSPKYLFRKEGQNVTLSCEQNLNHDAMYWYRQDPGQGLRLIYYSQIVNDFQKGDIAEGYSVSREKKESFPLTVTSAQKNPTAFYLCASSWGRTQSNQPQHFGDGTRLSIL.